A selection of T cell receptor beta chains follows, all from one sample in a study of post-analysis software for immune sequencing data. TCRdb analysed the PCR reads with MiXCR anew, one entry per CDR3 protein. The sample records some 500,000 distinct CDR3 sequences, under 55% being singletons. Sequencing used blood. These receptors all stem from a girl aged 5-17 years with multiple sclerosis. Both conserved end residues are part of each CDR3. Each record gives: CDR3 length, D gene, clone size, J gene, V gene, CDR3 DNA, CDR3 protein. D genes are given only for firm matches. The listing skips clone size in some rows; elsewhere it reads once, few, many or a size class.

>15|NA|NA|TRBJ2-7|TRBV18
TGTGCCAGCTCACCAGCGGAGGGGAGTTCCTACGAGCAGTACTTC
CASSPAEGSSYEQYF
>16|NA|NA|TRBJ2-5|TRBV27
TGTGCCAGCAGTCGAAACCGGGACGGGACCCAAGAGACCCAGTACTTC
CASSRNRDGTQETQYF
>12|NA|NA|TRBJ2-7|TRBV6-1
TGTGCCAGCAGTGTTTGGAAGAACGAGCAGTACTTC
CASSVWKNEQYF
>14|NA|many|TRBJ2-4|TRBV6-2/TRBV6-3
TGTGCCAGCAGTCTAAACTCTCAGGGGAACATTCAGTACTTC
CASSLNSQGNIQYF
>15|TRBD2|NA|TRBJ2-7|TRBV29-1
TGCAGCGTTGAAGACTCCGGGACTAGAATAGGAGAGCAGTACTTC
CSVEDSGTRIGEQYF
>13|NA|NA|TRBJ2-2|TRBV15
TGTGCCACCAGCAGGCAGGGGACCGGGGAGCTGTTTTTT
CATSRQGTGELFF
>16|NA|NA|TRBJ2-7|TRBV5-6
TGTGCCAGCAGCTTGGGACGGTGGAGTGGAACCTACGAGCAGTACTTC
CASSLGRWSGTYEQYF
>16|NA|NA|TRBJ1-6|TRBV27
TGTGCCAGCAGTTCCCGGGTGAGCTCCTATAATTCACCCCTCCACTTT
CASSSRVSSYNSPLHF
>14|NA|few|TRBJ2-5|TRBV5-5
TGTGCCAGCAGCTTGAGTAGCGGCCAAGAGACCCAGTACTTC
CASSLSSGQETQYF
>14|NA|NA|TRBJ2-7|TRBV10-3
TGTGCCATCACCGAGGGCGCGTGGACAGATGAGCAGTACTTC
CAITEGAWTDEQYF